Each of the 5 T cell receptor beta chains below was sequenced from the same sample in a study of identical twins. TCRdb processed the 5' RACE reads anew with MiXCR; each CDR3 protein has one entry. The sample consists of hundreds of thousands of distinct CDR3 sequences, 7% to 7.5% of them appearing once. This sample also appeared in a second study, on yellow fever vaccine responses in identical twins.

The specimen sequenced was PBMCs. The source of these receptors is a young woman in good health.

The V and J genes are TRBV24-1 and TRBJ2-1, with 8 bases fitting TRBD2. V dropped 8 bases and J dropped 6; count of bases not matched to a gene: 17. This CDR3 contains 17 residues. CDR1 is KGHDR and CDR2 is SFDVKD in the germline V gene. CDR3 DNA sequence: TGTGCCACCACCGACGAGCCGGGACTAGGGGAACCCAATGAGCAGTTCTTC. Amino acids: CATTDEPGLGEPNEQFF.

This clonotype was recorded many times. This chain joins TRBV18 and TRBJ2-7; TRBD2 agrees at 7 bases. Trimming took 3 bases from V and 6 from J; bases not matched to a gene: 17. Per germline, CDR1 KGHSH and CDR2 LQKENI. The CDR3 sequence is 17 residues long. CDR3 nucleotides: TGTGCCAGCTCACCGTCAACTAGCGCCTTAGTTGTTGGCGAGCAGTACTTC. It specifies CASSPSTSALVVGEQYF.

This chain joins TRBV11-2 and TRBJ2-2; D is possibly TRBD1 (6 bases). CDR1 is SGHAT, CDR2 FQNNGV, per germline. Between the trimmed V and J ends, which lost 7 bases and 1 base, there was a span of 16 bases. The CDR3 runs 16 residues. The CDR3: CASTRAGTQNTGELFF. The CDR3 DNA reads TGTGCCAGCACCCGGGCCGGGACACAGAACACCGGGGAGCTGTTTTTT.

The chain uses TRBV21-1 and TRBJ2-7; the table's D call of TRBD1 was not tested on the DNA. TRBV21-1 is given as a pseudogene. The CDR3 runs 19 residues. The CDR3, as DNA: TGTGCCAGCAGCAAAGGCCCCCGGGGGAGCGGGGCTAGTCTATCCGAGCAGTACTTC. Its protein is CASSKGPRGSGASLSEQYF.

The V call is TRBV10-2, the J call TRBJ2-7, with 11 positions matching TRBD2. Germline assignment: CDR1 WSHSY and CDR2 SAAADI. Trimming cost V 3 bases and J 7 bases; bases outside gene matches: 8. The CDR3 loop spans 15 amino acids. The CDR3 loop reads CASSEKTSGASEQYV. In DNA, the CDR3 is TGCGCCAGCAGTGAAAAGACTAGCGGGGCCTCGGAGCAGTACGTC.